The clone carrying this TCR beta chain was picked up a small number of times. The sample belongs to a study of HIV-infected patients and healthy controls. About 450 ng RNA was reverse transcribed with alpha and beta constant-region primers. Separate chain-specific third strand synthesis with multiplexing indices produced the alpha and beta libraries. Ligation attached cDNA to a 5' RACE adapter that carried a random hexamer and SP2 site. TCRdb analysed the 5' RACE reads with MiXCR anew, one entry per CDR3 protein. The data show about 16,000 distinct CDR3 sequences, with roughly 9% seen just once and 5.1% held by the top ten. No cell fractionation was done, so the repertoire covers all unsorted peripheral blood T cells. Per germline, CDR1 SGHDN and CDR2 FVKESK. The CDR3 contains 13 residues. V was pared by 0 bases and J by 10 bases, with 9 bases between.

The rearrangement joins TRBV14 to TRBJ2-2; no reliable D call. Source material: blood. The sequence was collected from an adult in good health. The CDR3 bases are TGTGCCAGCAGCCAAGATTATAGCACGGAGCTGTTTTTT. Translating it yields CASSQDYSTELFF. Looking up the rest from reference TRBV14 and TRBJ2-2 gives the full variable domain: EAGVTQFPSHSVIEKGQTVTLRCDPISGHDNLYWYRRVMGKEIKFLLHFVKESKQDESGMPNNRFLAERTGGTYSTLKVQPAELEDSGVYFCASSQDYSTELFFGEGSRLTVL.